Listed below are T cell receptor beta chains from one sample, sequenced in a study of blood T cells in healthy people across ages. TCRdb processed the 5' RACE reads anew with MiXCR; each CDR3 protein has one entry. This repertoire shows approximately 1,100,000 distinct CDR3 sequences, less than 50% found once; its top ten account for 15% to 20%. The specimen sequenced was blood. The receptors here all came from a woman between 55 and 75 years old in good health. CDR3s include the opening cysteine and the closing phenylalanine or tryptophan. A D gene is named only where the DNA matches it firmly. Size values are once, few and many counts, or a class for expanded clones, and some rows have none.

few	TRBJ2-7	TRBD2	TRBV2	TGTGCCAGCAGTGTTAAGCGGGAGGGCCGTAGGTCCTACGAGCAGTACTTC	CASSVKREGRRSYEQYF
.	TRBJ1-2	.	TRBV12-3/TRBV12-4	TGTGCCAGCAGTTTAGGGGGAGTTGGTTATGGCTACACCTTC	CASSLGGVGYGYTF
few	TRBJ2-7	TRBD2	TRBV5-1	TGCGCCAGCAGCTTGGGTAGCGGGAGGTCCGAGCAGTACTTC	CASSLGSGRSEQYF
.	TRBJ2-7	.	TRBV20-1	TGCGGTGCTAGAGATGGGCGGGGAACCTACGAGCAGTACTTC	CGARDGRGTYEQYF
.	TRBJ2-5	TRBD2	TRBV5-1	TGCGCCAGCAGCTTGAGGGAAGTAGCGGGAGGAAGTGTGCAGTACTTC	CASSLREVAGGSVQYF
.	TRBJ2-7	TRBD2	TRBV12-3/TRBV12-4	TGTGCCAGCAGTTGGTCGCCCGGGACTAGCGTCGACGAGCAGTACTTC	CASSWSPGTSVDEQYF
few	TRBJ2-3	TRBD2	TRBV7-9	TGTGCCAGCAGCCCGCGACTAGCGAGTTCTCCCACAGATACGCAGTATTTT	CASSPRLASSPTDTQYF
many	TRBJ2-5	.	TRBV15	TGTGCCACCAGCAGAGATGAAGAGACCCAGTACTTC	CATSRDEETQYF
.	TRBJ2-7	.	TRBV20-1	TGCAGCCCATATCGAGGGGGGAGGTACGAGCAGTACTTC	CSPYRGGRYEQYF
many	TRBJ1-6	.	TRBV9	TGTGCCAGCAGCGTAGTACCCGATAATTCACCCCTCCACTTT	CASSVVPDNSPLHF
many	TRBJ2-7	.	TRBV11-2	TGCGCCAGCAGCTTGGGGCCCGGATACGAGCAGTACTTC	CASSLGPGYEQYF
.	TRBJ2-7	.	TRBV27	TGTGCCAGCAGACCGGGGTTTAGGAACGAGCAGTACTTC	CASRPGFRNEQYF
.	TRBJ1-1	.	TRBV12-3/TRBV12-4	TGTGCCAGCAGCCAGGACGCGGGGGGCACTGAAGCTTTCTTT	CASSQDAGGTEAFF
once	TRBJ2-1	.	TRBV28	TGTGCCAGCACCCGACGGGCAGGGAATTCCTACAATGAGCAGTTCTTC	CASTRRAGNSYNEQFF
.	TRBJ2-5	TRBD2	TRBV10-3	TGTGCCATCAGTGGGTGGACTAGCGGGAGGGGCGCGGGAATAGAGACCCAGTACTTC	CAISGWTSGRGAGIETQYF
.	TRBJ1-3	.	TRBV5-1	TGCGCCACCCGAGGGACGTCTGGAAACACCATATATTTT	CATRGTSGNTIYF
.	TRBJ2-1	TRBD2	TRBV5-1	TGCGCCAGCAGTTCGGCAGCGGGAGGTTCCTACAATGAGCAGTTCTTC	CASSSAAGGSYNEQFF
many	TRBJ2-3	TRBD2	TRBV20-1	TGCAGTGCTCTGACTCCTAGCGGGAGGGCCGGTACGCAGTATTTT	CSALTPSGRAGTQYF
.	TRBJ2-1	.	TRBV6-6	TGTGCCAGCAGTTACCTAACTAGCTGGTCTGCCAATGAGCAGTTCTTC	CASSYLTSWSANEQFF
few	TRBJ2-1	TRBD2	TRBV20-1	TGCAGTGCTAGGCATAGCGGGATGAGGTTCTTC	CSARHSGMRFF
few	TRBJ2-6	.	TRBV10-2	TGCGCCAGCACCGAGCGAGGAGGTGCCGGGGCCAACGTCCTGACTTTC	CASTERGGAGANVLTF
.	TRBJ2-3	.	TRBV5-1	TGCGCCAGCACGGGTGGTGGAGGTCCCACAGATACGCAGTATTTT	CASTGGGGPTDTQYF
.	TRBJ1-1	.	TRBV10-3	TGTGCCATCGGTGACCGCCAAGCCCCGGGACGGCCCATGAACACTGAAGCTTTCTTT	CAIGDRQAPGRPMNTEAFF
.	TRBJ1-2	.	TRBV4-2	TGTGCCAGCAGCCAAGATACGGCAGACAGTGGCTACACCTTC	CASSQDTADSGYTF
few	TRBJ2-3	.	TRBV28	TGTGCCAGCAGTTTAGGAGGGCGTAAGAGAGATACGCAGTATTTT	CASSLGGRKRDTQYF
.	TRBJ2-1	TRBD1	TRBV18	TGTGCCAGCTCACCGTGGATTGGACAGGGGTTAAATGAGCAGTTCTTC	CASSPWIGQGLNEQFF
.	TRBJ2-1	TRBD2	TRBV10-3	TGTGCCATCAGGGGAGATCTAGCGGGATACGGTGAGCAGTTCTTC	CAIRGDLAGYGEQFF
few	TRBJ1-6	.	TRBV7-6	TGTGCCAGCGGGGGTGGTCGAAAGTCACCCCTCCACTTT	CASGGGRKSPLHF
.	TRBJ2-3	TRBD2	TRBV2	TGTGCCACCGCCAGCGGGAAGGGCCCCACAGATACGCAGTATTTT	CATASGKGPTDTQYF
few	TRBJ1-1	.	TRBV6-2/TRBV6-3	TGTGCCAGCAGTTACGTAACAGGAGGCGGCATCCTCAACACTGAAGCTTTCTTT	CASSYVTGGGILNTEAFF
.	TRBJ1-5	TRBD1	TRBV2	TGTGCCAGCAGTGAGGTTAAATTTACAGGGGGCGGGAGTCAGCCCCAGCATTTT	CASSEVKFTGGGSQPQHF
few	TRBJ2-7	TRBD2	TRBV12-3/TRBV12-4	TGTGCCAGCAGCCCAAGTAGGCTAGCGGTCTACGAGCAGTACTTC	CASSPSRLAVYEQYF
.	TRBJ1-1	.	TRBV20-1	TGCAGTGCTAGAGCCCCGACAGGTTCCTCTGAAGCTTTCTTT	CSARAPTGSSEAFF
.	TRBJ2-7	TRBD2	TRBV20-1	TGCAGTGCTAGTATTATTCGAGGGCGGGAGGGTCCCTACGAGCAGTACTTC	CSASIIRGREGPYEQYF
.	TRBJ2-1	.	TRBV5-1	TGCGCCAGCAGCTTGGCACTAGGCCACTACAATGAGCAGTTCTTC	CASSLALGHYNEQFF
.	TRBJ2-1	.	TRBV20-1	TGCAGTGCTAGTAGGCAGGATCCCAATGAGCAGTTCTTC	CSASRQDPNEQFF
.	TRBJ2-3	.	TRBV6-1	TGTGCCAGCAGTTCTGTAGCGGTCGCCACAGATACGCAGTATTTT	CASSSVAVATDTQYF
.	TRBJ2-1	TRBD2	TRBV7-3	TGTGCCAGCAGCTTAATAGCGGGAGGGAATAATGAGCAGTTCTTC	CASSLIAGGNNEQFF
.	TRBJ1-1	.	TRBV11-2	TGTGCCAGCAGCTTAGTGGTTGGAGTTGAAGCTTTCTTT	CASSLVVGVEAFF
.	TRBJ2-1	.	TRBV6-6	TGTGCCAGCAGTTACTCCGTCGGATACAATGAGCAGTTCTTC	CASSYSVGYNEQFF
few	TRBJ2-4	TRBD2	TRBV5-5	TGTGCCAGCAGCTTGGATGCAGCCGGGGGGTATAACATTCAGTACTTC	CASSLDAAGGYNIQYF
.	TRBJ2-2	.	TRBV10-3	TGTGCCATCAGTGAGGACACCGGGGAGCTGTTTTTT	CAISEDTGELFF
.	TRBJ2-7	TRBD2	TRBV18	TGTGCCAGCTCACCCTCTCATTCTAGCGGGAGTGCCAACGAGCAGTACTTC	CASSPSHSSGSANEQYF
few	TRBJ2-7	.	TRBV7-9	TGTGCCAGTCCAAGGGGGGCCTCCTACGAGCAGTACTTC	CASPRGASYEQYF
.	TRBJ2-7	TRBD1	TRBV7-9	TGTGCCAGCAGCTCCAGGACAGGGTGGGGCTACGAGCAGTACTTC	CASSSRTGWGYEQYF
few	TRBJ2-7	.	TRBV20-1	TGCAGTGCTAGGGGGGCGGACACGAGCTCCTACGAGCAGTACTTC	CSARGADTSSYEQYF
.	TRBJ2-5	.	TRBV3-1	TGTGCCAGCAGACCAGGGACACGGGAGACCCAGTACTTC	CASRPGTRETQYF
.	TRBJ1-2	TRBD1	TRBV7-9	TGTGCCAGCAGTATCGGACAGGGGGCTGGAGGCTACACCTTC	CASSIGQGAGGYTF
few	TRBJ2-4	TRBD2	TRBV9	TGTGTCAGCAGGCCGGACTACCCTAGCGGGGAGCAGTACTTC	CVSRPDYPSGEQYF
few	TRBJ2-7	.	TRBV29-1	TGCAGCGTTGTGGGGAGGTTACTCCACGAGCAGTACTTC	CSVVGRLLHEQYF
few	TRBJ2-1	.	TRBV9	TGTGCCAGCAGCGCTACAATAGCGAGACAAACCGATGAGCAGTTCTTC	CASSATIARQTDEQFF
.	TRBJ2-4	.	TRBV12-3/TRBV12-4	TGTGCCTGCACCTCGTTGGGGGCTCGAGCCAAAAACATTCAGTACTTC	CACTSLGARAKNIQYF
.	TRBJ2-1	TRBD1	TRBV20-1	TGCAGTGCTCGAAGACAGGGGATAAGGAATGAGCAGTTCTTC	CSARRQGIRNEQFF
few	TRBJ2-7	.	TRBV20-1	TGCAGTGCTAGCCCCGGGGTCTACGAGCAGTACTTC	CSASPGVYEQYF
.	TRBJ1-1	.	TRBV5-1	TGCGCCAGCAGCTTGGGCCCGGTGGGGATGAACACTGAAGCTTTCTTT	CASSLGPVGMNTEAFF